The rows below give T cell receptor beta chains drawn from one sample of a study of T cell clonotyping in hematopoietic cell transplantation. The protocol was immunoSEQ multiplex PCR, while the TCRdb copy is restricted to in-frame clones and leaves out a portion. The table has some 11,000 clones, around half seen once. The material was PBMCs, obtained 30 days after allogeneic stem cell transplant. Source of these receptors: a male patient aged 45-60 years who had an allogeneic stem cell transplant from an unrelated donor, so the T cells may come from the graft donor. Some clones in this sample may be carry-over from other donors' samples. Both conserved end residues are part of each CDR3. Fields, in order: clone size, V gene, J gene, CDR3 protein. Only some rows state a clone size, as once, few, many or a class for expanded clones.

>few|TRBV6-6|TRBJ1-3
CASVPGAGNTIYF
>NA|TRBV2|TRBJ2-2
CASTGEDSNTGELFF
>few|TRBV30|TRBJ1-1
CACPRDRGTTEAFF
>NA|TRBV7-2|TRBJ2-1
CASSRGLAGGSSYNEQFF
>NA|TRBV11-3|TRBJ2-7
CASSKGLAYEQYF
>few|TRBV9|TRBJ1-6
CASSVLGTEISPLHF
>NA|TRBV9|TRBJ1-2
CASSVEGEIGYGYTF
>few|TRBV28|TRBJ2-7
CASRIRETYEQYF
>NA|TRBV30|TRBJ1-4
CAWSLLQREKLFF
>NA|TRBV4-1|TRBJ2-7
CAGLKEQYF
>few|TRBV6-5|TRBJ2-7
CASERLSPYEQYF
>NA|TRBV9|TRBJ2-2
CASREGEAPGELFF
>NA|TRBV2|TRBJ1-2
CASKGTYGYTF
>few|TRBV2|TRBJ2-3
CASGGGQLYDTQYF
>NA|TRBV30|TRBJ1-3
CASQGDSGNTIYF
>NA|TRBV6-5|TRBJ1-2
CASSLRADWGYTF